The source of this T cell receptor (beta chain) is a study of blood T cell repertoires in COVID-19. Background on the study: The origin of the acute and convalescent COVID-19 samples was the United States, Italy and Spain. PBMCs, B-cell-depleted T cells, or T cells were the source of the cDNA or gDNA that made up the material.

In the authors' workflow: Amplification from reference gene primers served as the basis for estimated nucleated cell counts. This table comes from immunoSEQ multiplex PCR, and its TCRdb copy is limited to in-frame clones, with some not included. That table gives V, J and clone size, and the DNA gave D and trimming. Of around 86,000 clones in the sample, roughly 84% were seen once. Only a few counts were recorded for this clone. Germline CDR1 reads SGHNT; CDR2 reads YYREEE (reference sequence). This CDR3 is 13 amino acids long. V lost 4 bases, J lost 9 bases, and 16 bases lay in between. The TCR sequence derives from a human donor in a cohort sampled during active COVID-19. The chain combines TRBV5-4 with TRBJ1-1; no reliable D call. Sequencing was carried out using peripheral blood. The CDR3 sequence: CASSLRETRQAFF. In DNA form, the CDR3 reads TGTGCCAGCAGCCTCCGGGAGACGAGGCAAGCTTTCTTT.